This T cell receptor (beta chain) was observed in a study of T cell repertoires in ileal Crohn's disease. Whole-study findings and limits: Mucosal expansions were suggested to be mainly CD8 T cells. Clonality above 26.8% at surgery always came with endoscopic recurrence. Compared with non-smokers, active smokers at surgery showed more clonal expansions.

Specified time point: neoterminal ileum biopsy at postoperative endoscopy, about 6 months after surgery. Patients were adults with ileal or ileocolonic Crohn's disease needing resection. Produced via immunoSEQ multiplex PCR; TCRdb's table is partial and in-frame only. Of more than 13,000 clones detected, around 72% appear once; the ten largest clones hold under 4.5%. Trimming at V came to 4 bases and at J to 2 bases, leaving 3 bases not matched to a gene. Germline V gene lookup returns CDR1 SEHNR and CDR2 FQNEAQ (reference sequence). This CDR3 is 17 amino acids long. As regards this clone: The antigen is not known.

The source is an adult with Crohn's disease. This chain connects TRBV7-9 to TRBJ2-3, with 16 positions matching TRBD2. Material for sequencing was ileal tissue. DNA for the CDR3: TGTGCCAGCAGCTCCGGGACTAGCGGGAGGGACACAGATACGCAGTATTTT. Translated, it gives CASSSGTSGRDTDTQYF.